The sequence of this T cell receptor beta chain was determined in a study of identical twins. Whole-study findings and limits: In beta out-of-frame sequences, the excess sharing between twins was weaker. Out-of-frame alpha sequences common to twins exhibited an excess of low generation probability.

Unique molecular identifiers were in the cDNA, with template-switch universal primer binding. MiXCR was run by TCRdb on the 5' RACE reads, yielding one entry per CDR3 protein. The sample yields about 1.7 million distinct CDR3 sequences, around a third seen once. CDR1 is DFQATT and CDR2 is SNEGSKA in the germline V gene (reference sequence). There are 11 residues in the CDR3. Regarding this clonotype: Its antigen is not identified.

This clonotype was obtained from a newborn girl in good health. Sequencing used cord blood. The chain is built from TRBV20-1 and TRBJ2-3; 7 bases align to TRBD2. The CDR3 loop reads CRAGSRDTQYF. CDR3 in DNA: TGCCGAGCGGGAAGTAGAGATACGCAGTATTTT.